This TCR beta chain was captured in a study of blood T cell repertoires in COVID-19. For the study at large: Nucleic acid was either cDNA or gDNA, and it came from T cells, B-cell-depleted T cells, or PBMCs.

Per the original methods: The assay estimated nucleated cells by amplifying reference gene primers. Assay: immunoSEQ multiplex PCR; the TCRdb copy retains only in-frame clones and omits some. The V and J calls and clone size come from that table; D and trimming were worked out from the DNA. The repertoire holds approximately 28,000 clones, 81% seen once, with 16% in the top ten. Specimen: peripheral blood. The clonotype was recovered from a woman aged 60-75 years with acute or convalescent COVID-19.

The CDR3 DNA reads TGCGCCAGCAGCTTGGGACAGGGGGTTGGTGAAAAACTGTTTTTT. It yields the protein CASSLGQGVGEKLFF. V is TRBV5-1 and J is TRBJ1-4, with 9 bases lining up with TRBD1. J lost 7 bases, V lost 0 bases, and 4 bases had no gene match. This CDR3 region has 15 residues. Germline CDR1 SGHRS, CDR2 YFSETQ.